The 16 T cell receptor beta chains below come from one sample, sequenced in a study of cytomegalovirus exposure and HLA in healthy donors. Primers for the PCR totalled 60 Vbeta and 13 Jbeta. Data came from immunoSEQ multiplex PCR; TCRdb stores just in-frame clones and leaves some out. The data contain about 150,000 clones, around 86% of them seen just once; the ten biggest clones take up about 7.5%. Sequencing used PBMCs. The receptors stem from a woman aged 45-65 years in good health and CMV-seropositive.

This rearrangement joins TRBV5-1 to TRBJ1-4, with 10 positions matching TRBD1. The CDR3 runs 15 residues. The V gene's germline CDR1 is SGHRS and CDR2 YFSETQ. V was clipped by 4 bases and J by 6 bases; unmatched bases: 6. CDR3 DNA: TGCGCCAGCAGCGACGCCGGGACAGGGGATGAAAAACTGTTTTTT. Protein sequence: CASSDAGTGDEKLFF.

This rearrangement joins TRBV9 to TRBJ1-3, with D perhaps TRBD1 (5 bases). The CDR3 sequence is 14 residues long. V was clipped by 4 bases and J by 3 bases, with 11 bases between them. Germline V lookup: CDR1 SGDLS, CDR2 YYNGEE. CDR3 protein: CASSPGGVGNTIYF. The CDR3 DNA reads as TGTGCCAGCAGCCCCGGGGGTGTTGGAAACACCATATATTTT.

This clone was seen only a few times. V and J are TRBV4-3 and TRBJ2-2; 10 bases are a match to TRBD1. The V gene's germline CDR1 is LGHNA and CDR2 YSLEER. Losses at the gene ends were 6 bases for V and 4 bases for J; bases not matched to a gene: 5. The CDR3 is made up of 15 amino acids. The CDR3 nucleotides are TGCGCCAGCAGACGGGACAGGGGTAGCACCGGGGAGCTGTTTTTT. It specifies CASRRDRGSTGELFF.

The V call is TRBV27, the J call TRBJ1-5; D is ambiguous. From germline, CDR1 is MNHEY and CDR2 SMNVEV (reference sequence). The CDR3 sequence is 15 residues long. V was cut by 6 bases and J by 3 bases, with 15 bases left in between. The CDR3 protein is CASRRYPADNQPQHF. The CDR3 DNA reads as TGTGCCAGCAGACGGTACCCCGCGGACAATCAGCCCCAGCATTTT.

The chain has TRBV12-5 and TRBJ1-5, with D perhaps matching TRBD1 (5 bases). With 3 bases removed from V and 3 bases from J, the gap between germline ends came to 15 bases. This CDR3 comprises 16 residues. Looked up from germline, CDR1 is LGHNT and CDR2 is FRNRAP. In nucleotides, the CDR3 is TGTGCTAGTGGTTTTGTAGGGGCCGGAGACAATCAGCCCCAGCATTTT. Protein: CASGFVGAGDNQPQHF.

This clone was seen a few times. CDR3 bases: TGTGCCAGCAGCGGATCAAAAGAGGTCTACAATGAGCAGTTCTTC. Encoded protein: CASSGSKEVYNEQFF. V is TRBV4-2 and J is TRBJ2-1; D gene ambiguous. CDR1 is LGHNA and CDR2 is YNFKEQ in the germline V gene. This CDR3 is 15 amino acids long. The V and J ends lost 5 bases and 3 bases respectively, with 14 bases between them.

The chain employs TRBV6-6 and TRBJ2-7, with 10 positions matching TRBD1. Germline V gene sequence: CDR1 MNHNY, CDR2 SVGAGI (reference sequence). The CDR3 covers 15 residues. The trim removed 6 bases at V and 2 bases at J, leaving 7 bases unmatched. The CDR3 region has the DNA TGTGCCAGCAGCATCGTCGGGACAGGGGCCTACGAGCAGTACTTC. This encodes CASSIVGTGAYEQYF.

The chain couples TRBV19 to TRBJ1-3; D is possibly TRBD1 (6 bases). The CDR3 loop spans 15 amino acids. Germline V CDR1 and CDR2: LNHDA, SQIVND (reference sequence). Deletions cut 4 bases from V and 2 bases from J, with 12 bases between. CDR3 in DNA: TGTGCCAGTAGTACGACAGGAGGTGCTGGAAACACCATATATTTT. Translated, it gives CASSTTGGAGNTIYF.

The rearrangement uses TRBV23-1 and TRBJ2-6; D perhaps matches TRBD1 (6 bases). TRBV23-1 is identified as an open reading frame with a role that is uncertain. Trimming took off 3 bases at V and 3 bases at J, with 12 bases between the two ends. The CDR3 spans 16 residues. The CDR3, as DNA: TGCGCCAGCAGTCAGCTGCAGGGGTGTGGGGCCAACGTCCTGACTTTC. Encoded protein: CASSQLQGCGANVLTF.

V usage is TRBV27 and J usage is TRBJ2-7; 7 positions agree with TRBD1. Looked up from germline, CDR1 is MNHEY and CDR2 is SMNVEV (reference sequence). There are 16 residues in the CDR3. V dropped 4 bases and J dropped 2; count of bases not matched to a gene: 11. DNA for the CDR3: TGTGCCAGCAGTTCTATCCGGACAGGTGATACCTACGAGCAGTACTTC. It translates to CASSSIRTGDTYEQYF.

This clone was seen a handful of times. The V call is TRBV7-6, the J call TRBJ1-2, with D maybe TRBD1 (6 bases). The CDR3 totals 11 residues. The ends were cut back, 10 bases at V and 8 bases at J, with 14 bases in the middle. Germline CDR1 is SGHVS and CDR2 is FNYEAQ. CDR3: CAIKGGLGYTF. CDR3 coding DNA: TGTGCCATCAAAGGGGGTTTGGGCTACACCTTC.

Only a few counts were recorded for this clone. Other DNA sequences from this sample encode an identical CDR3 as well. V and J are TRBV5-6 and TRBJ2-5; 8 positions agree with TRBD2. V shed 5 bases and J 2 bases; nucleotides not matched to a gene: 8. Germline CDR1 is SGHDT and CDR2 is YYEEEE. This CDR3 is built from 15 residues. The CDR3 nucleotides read TGTGCCAGCAGTTTGACCAGCGGGGGTCAAGAGACCCAGTACTTC. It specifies CASSLTSGGQETQYF.

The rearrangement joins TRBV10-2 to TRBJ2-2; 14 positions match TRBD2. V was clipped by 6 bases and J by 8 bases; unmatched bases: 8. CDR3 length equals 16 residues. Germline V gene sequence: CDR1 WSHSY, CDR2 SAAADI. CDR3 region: CASRVGLAGVSGELFF. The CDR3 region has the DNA TGCGCCAGCAGGGTGGGACTAGCGGGAGTATCTGGGGAGCTGTTTTTT.

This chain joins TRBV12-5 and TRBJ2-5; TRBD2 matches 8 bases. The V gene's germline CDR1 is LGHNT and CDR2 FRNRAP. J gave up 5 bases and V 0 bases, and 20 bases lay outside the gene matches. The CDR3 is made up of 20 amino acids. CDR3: CASGLVAGEGAEFFRETQYF. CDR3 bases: TGTGCTAGTGGTTTGGTAGCGGGGGAGGGTGCAGAGTTTTTTAGGGAGACCCAGTACTTC.

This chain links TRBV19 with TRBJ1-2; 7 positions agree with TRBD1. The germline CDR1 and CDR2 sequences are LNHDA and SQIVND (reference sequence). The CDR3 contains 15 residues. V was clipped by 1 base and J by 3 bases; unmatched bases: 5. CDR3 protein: CASSIVHRGHYGYTF. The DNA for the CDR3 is TGTGCCAGTAGTATAGTGCACAGGGGCCACTATGGCTACACCTTC. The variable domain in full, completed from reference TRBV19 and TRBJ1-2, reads DGGITQSPKYLFRKEGQNVTLSCEQNLNHDAMYWYRQDPGQGLRLIYYSQIVNDFQKGDIAEGYSVSREKKESFPLTVTSAQKNPTAFYLCASSIVHRGHYGYTFGSGTRLTVV.

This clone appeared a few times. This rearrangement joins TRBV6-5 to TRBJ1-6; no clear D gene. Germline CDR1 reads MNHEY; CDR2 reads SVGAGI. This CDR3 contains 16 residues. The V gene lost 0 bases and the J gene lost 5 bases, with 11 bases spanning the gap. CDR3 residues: CASSYSRGLDNSPLHF. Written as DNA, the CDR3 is TGTGCCAGCAGTTACTCAAGAGGTCTGGATAATTCACCCCTCCACTTT.